A single sample is the source of the 8 T cell receptor beta chains below, sequenced in a study of T cell repertoires in cytomegalovirus infection. TCRdb passed the reads through MiXCR, listing each CDR3 protein once. Counted here are approximately 490,000 distinct CDR3 sequences, about 11% occurring once; the ten biggest clones make up roughly 10%. The specimen sequenced was PBMCs. The receptors were sampled from a human donor in good health (CMV status not recorded). Some clones in this sample may be carry-over from other donors' samples.

The J gene is TRBJ2-3, the V gene TRBV7-3, with D perhaps TRBD1 (5 bases). The CDR3 is made up of 17 amino acids. CDR1 and CDR2 (germline): SGHTA, FQGTGA. Trimming removed 0 bases at V and 4 bases at J, with 17 bases between. CDR3 residues: CASSLTLAQGAADTQYF. The CDR3 nucleotides read TGTGCCAGCAGCTTAACGCTGGCGCAGGGTGCGGCAGATACGCAGTATTTT.

The CDR3 here is CASSQDVAAGRKGAWNYGYTF. The CDR3 DNA reads TGCGCCAGCAGCCAAGATGTCGCGGCGGGGCGAAAGGGAGCCTGGAACTATGGCTACACCTTC. The V gene is TRBV4-1, the J gene TRBJ1-2, with a weak D call TRBD1 (5 bases). Trimming stripped 0 bases from V and 2 bases from J, with 28 bases between. Germline-derived CDR1 and CDR2 are MGHRA and YSYEKL. The CDR3 runs 21 residues.

This clonotype was seen many times. The chain employs TRBV11-2 and TRBJ1-5, with D unresolved. The germline V gene encodes CDR1 SGHAT and CDR2 FQNNGV. Trimming pared 5 bases from V and 4 bases from J, leaving 9 bases between. The CDR3 is 13 amino acids. The CDR3 region is CASSRSANQPQHF. CDR3 DNA: TGTGCCAGCAGCAGGAGTGCAAATCAGCCCCAGCATTTT.

This clonotype appeared a single time. The V call is TRBV10-3, the J call TRBJ2-5; TRBD1 matches at 8 bases. Germline V gene lookup returns CDR1 ENHRY and CDR2 SYGVKD. The junction had 8 bases not matched to a gene; V was cut back by 3 bases and J by 5 bases. There are 15 residues in the CDR3. The CDR3, as DNA: TGTGCCATCAGTGATAGTTCCAGGGGGCAGGAGACCCAGTACTTC. Protein sequence: CAISDSSRGQETQYF.

This clonotype occurred many times. The chain carries TRBV19 and TRBJ2-6; D is unresolved. CDR1 is LNHDA, CDR2 SQIVND, per germline (reference sequence). V lost 7 bases to trimming and J lost 0 bases, with 16 bases between them. The CDR3 spans 17 residues. The CDR3 loop reads CASTRYGSSSGANVLTF. In DNA form, the CDR3 reads TGTGCCAGTACCCGATACGGCAGCAGCTCTGGGGCCAACGTCCTGACTTTC.

The V call is TRBV24-1, the J call TRBJ1-5, with a weak D call TRBD1 (5 bases). The V gene's germline CDR1 is KGHDR and CDR2 SFDVKD. V was clipped by 3 bases and J by 5 bases, with 16 bases between them. CDR3 length: 16 amino acids. The CDR3 nucleotides read TGTGCCACCAGTGATCCCACCGCACGGGGCCATCAGCCCCAGCATTTT. Its protein product is CATSDPTARGHQPQHF.

The table lists this clonotype with many counts. The rearrangement uses TRBV6-4 and TRBJ2-5; possibly TRBD1 for D (5 bases). The CDR3 sequence is 15 residues long. CDR1 is MRHNA and CDR2 is SNTAGT in the germline V gene. The V gene lost 3 bases and the J gene lost 3 bases, with 14 bases spanning the gap. CDR3 nucleotide sequence: TGTGCCAGCAGTGAGTATGAGACAGAAGAAGAGACCCAGTACTTC. It is translated as CASSEYETEEETQYF.

This clonotype was picked up many times. The chain combines TRBV7-9 with TRBJ1-1; D is uncertain. Germline CDR1 reads SEHNR; CDR2 reads FQNEAQ (reference sequence). Trimming left V 1 base short and J 0 bases short, with 9 bases between. This CDR3 contains 15 residues. CDR3 amino acids: CASSLDVTMNTEAFF. CDR3 nucleotide sequence: TGTGCCAGCAGCTTAGACGTAACGATGAACACTGAAGCTTTCTTT.